The text below deals with one T cell receptor (beta chain). Only in-frame clones appear in the TCRdb table, and some are missing; sequencing was by immunoSEQ multiplex PCR. Of about 410,000 clones listed, 86% are singletons. The data belong to a study of blood T cell repertoires in COVID-19. Germline trimming cut 3 bases from V and 5 bases from J; bases unmatched to any gene: 9. CDR3 length equals 15 residues. Germline CDR1 is SQVTM and CDR2 is ANQGSEA. Sequenced material: peripheral blood. This rearrangement joins TRBV29-1 to TRBJ2-3; 9 bases align to TRBD2. This TCR was recovered from a woman aged 25 to 45 with active or convalescent COVID-19. CDR3 loop: CSVDGAGGPEDTQYF. The CDR3 region has the DNA TGCAGCGTTGACGGAGCGGGAGGCCCGGAAGATACGCAGTATTTT.